This TCR beta chain was documented in a study of blood T cell repertoires in COVID-19. Sequenced by immunoSEQ multiplex PCR; TCRdb stores in-frame clones only, minus some. The sample has about 39,000 clones; about 86% are singletons. The TCR comes from a man aged 70 or older with acute or convalescent COVID-19. The specimen sequenced was peripheral blood.

The DNA for the CDR3 is TGTGCCAGCAGCGAGGGAGGGGAGGTAGATACGCAGTATTTT. Translation gives CASSEGGEVDTQYF. This chain uses TRBV6-5 with TRBJ2-3; 7 positions agree with TRBD2. This CDR3 is 14 amino acids long. Germline CDR1 MNHEY, CDR2 SVGAGI. The V and J ends lost 6 bases and 5 bases, in that order; junction bases with no gene match: 8.